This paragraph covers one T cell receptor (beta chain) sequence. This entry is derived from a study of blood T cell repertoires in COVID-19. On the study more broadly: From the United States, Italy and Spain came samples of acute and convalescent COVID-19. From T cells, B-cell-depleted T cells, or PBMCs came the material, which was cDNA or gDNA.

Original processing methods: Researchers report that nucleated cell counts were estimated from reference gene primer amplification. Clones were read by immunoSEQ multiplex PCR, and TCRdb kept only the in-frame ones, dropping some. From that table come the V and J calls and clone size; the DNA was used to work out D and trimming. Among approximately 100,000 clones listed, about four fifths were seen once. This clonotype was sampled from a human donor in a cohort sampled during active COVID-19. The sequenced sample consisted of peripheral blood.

The CDR3 sequence is CASSAFGGGLYEQYF. CDR3 sequence (DNA): TGTGCCAGCAGCGCCTTTGGGGGGGGCCTCTACGAGCAGTACTTC. The rearrangement links TRBV11-3 to TRBJ2-7; possibly TRBD2 for D (7 bases). Germline V lookup: CDR1 SGHNT, CDR2 YENEEA. The CDR3 contains 15 residues. The ends were cut back, 5 bases at V and 3 bases at J, with 17 bases in the middle.